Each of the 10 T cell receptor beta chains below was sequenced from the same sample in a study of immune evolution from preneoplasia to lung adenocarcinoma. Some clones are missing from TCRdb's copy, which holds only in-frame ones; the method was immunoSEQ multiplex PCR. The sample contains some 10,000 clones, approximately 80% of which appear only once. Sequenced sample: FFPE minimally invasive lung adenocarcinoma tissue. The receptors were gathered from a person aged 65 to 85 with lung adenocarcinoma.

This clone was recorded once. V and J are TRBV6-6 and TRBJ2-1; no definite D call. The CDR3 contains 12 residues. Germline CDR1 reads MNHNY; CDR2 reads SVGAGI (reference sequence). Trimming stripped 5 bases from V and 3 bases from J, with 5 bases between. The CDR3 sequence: CASSQDYNEQFF. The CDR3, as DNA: TGTGCCAGCAGTCAGGACTACAATGAGCAGTTCTTC.

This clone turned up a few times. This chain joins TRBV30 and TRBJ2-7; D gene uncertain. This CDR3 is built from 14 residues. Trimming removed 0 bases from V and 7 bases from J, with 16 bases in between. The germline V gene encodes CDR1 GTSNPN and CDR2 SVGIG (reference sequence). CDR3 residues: CAWSVQGGSFEQYF. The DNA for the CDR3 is TGTGCCTGGAGTGTACAAGGCGGTTCCTTTGAGCAGTACTTC.

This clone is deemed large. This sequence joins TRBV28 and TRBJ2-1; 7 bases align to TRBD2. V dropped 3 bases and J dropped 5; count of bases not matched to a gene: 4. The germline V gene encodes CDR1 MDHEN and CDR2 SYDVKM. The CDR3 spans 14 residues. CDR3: CASSFAGDNNEQFF. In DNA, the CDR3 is TGTGCCAGCAGTTTCGCGGGAGACAACAATGAGCAGTTCTTC.

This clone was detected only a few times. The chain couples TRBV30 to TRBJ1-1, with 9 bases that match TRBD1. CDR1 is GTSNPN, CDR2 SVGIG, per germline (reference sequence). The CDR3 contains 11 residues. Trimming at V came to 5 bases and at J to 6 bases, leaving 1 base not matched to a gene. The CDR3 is CAWGQGPEAFF. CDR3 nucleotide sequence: TGTGCCTGGGGACAGGGGCCTGAAGCTTTCTTT.

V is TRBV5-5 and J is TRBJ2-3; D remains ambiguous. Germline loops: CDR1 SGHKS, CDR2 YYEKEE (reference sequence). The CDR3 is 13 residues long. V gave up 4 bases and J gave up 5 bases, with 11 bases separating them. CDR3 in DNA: TGTGCCAGCAGCCCGGAAATGTTAGATACGCAGTATTTT. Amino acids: CASSPEMLDTQYF.

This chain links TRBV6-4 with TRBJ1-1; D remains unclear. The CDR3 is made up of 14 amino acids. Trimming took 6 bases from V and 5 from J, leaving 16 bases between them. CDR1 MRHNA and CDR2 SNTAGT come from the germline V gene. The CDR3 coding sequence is TGTGCCAGCAGCGTCACCGAAGAAGGAACTGAAGCTTTCTTT. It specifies CASSVTEEGTEAFF.

CDR3 coding DNA: TGTGCCAGCAGCTTAGAAATGGGGGGCTACGAGCAGTACTTC. Translating it yields CASSLEMGGYEQYF. This chain joins TRBV11-2 and TRBJ2-7, with TRBD2 as a possible D gene (6 bases). CDR1 and CDR2 from the germline V gene are SGHAT and FQNNGV. Between the trimmed V and J ends, which lost 0 bases and 3 bases, there was a span of 9 bases. CDR3 length: 14 residues.

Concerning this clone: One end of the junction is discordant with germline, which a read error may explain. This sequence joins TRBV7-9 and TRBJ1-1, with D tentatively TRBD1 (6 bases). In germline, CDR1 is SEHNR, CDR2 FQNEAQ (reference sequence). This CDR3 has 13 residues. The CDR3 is CASKRGMNTETFF. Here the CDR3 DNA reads TGTGCCAGCAAGAGGGGGATGAACACTGAAACTTTCTTT.

CDR3 residues: CASTRRGDPLYGYTF. CDR3 bases: TGTGCCAGCACTCGAAGGGGGGACCCCCTCTATGGCTACACCTTC. J is TRBJ1-2 and V is TRBV28; D is possibly TRBD1 (6 bases). The germline V gene has CDR1 MDHEN and CDR2 SYDVKM. V lost 7 bases, J lost 4 bases, and 19 bases lay in between. CDR3 length: 15 residues.

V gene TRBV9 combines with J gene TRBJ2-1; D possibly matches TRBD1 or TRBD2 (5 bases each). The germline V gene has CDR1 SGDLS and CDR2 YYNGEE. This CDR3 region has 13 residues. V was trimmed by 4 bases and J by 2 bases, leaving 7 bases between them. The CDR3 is CASSPGPYNEQFF. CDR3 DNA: TGTGCCAGCAGCCCGGGGCCCTACAATGAGCAGTTCTTC. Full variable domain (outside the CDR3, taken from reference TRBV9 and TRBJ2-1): DSGVTQTPKHLITATGQRVTLRCSPRSGDLSVYWYQQSLDQGLQFLIQYYNGEERAKGNILERFSAQQFPDLHSELNLSSLELGDSALYFCASSPGPYNEQFFGPGTRLTVL.